The clone carrying this T cell receptor (beta chain) was recorded only once. The V gene end was trimmed by 1 base and the J gene end by 0 bases; junction bases not matched to a gene: 11. This CDR3 comprises 18 residues. The sample originates from a study of technical replicates of blood from a few donors. The repertoire was sequenced with immunoSEQ multiplex PCR; TCRdb's copy has only in-frame clones and lacks some. The sample lists around 67,000 clones, around 95% seen once, with about 0.25% in the top ten. The specimen sequenced was T cells isolated from PBMCs. The J gene is TRBJ1-1, the V gene TRBV23-1, with 7 nucleotides matching TRBD1. TRBV23-1 is an open reading frame, and its role is uncertain. The TCR originated in a human donor in good health. The DNA for the CDR3 is TGCGCCAGCAGTCAATTTAGAGGGACAGTTCGGATGAACACTGAAGCTTTCTTT. This gives the protein CASSQFRGTVRMNTEAFF.